Presented here are 25 T cell receptor beta chains from one specimen sequenced in a study of cytomegalovirus exposure and HLA in healthy donors (dated by TCRdb to between 2016 and 2019). Library preparation was by the immunoSEQ multiplex PCR assay. For the multiplex PCR, a mixture combining 60 forward primers for TCR Vbeta segments and 13 reverse primers for TCR Jbeta segments was used. TCRdb took this table from immuneACCESS and kept in-frame rearrangements with V and J called. Such tables lack part of the clones; where checked against another copy, unresolved V genes explain under half of the gap, and the rest is unexplained. Present in this sample are around 100,000 clones, approximately 78% of which were seen just once. The ten largest clones represent 3.5% to 5.5% of the sample. The sequencing input was PBMCs. The origin of the receptors is a middle-aged woman in good health and CMV-seropositive.

In regard to this clone: A read error may produce the germline difference seen at one junction end. This sequence joins TRBV5-4 and TRBJ2-6; the match to TRBD1 covers 7 bases. This CDR3 is built from 15 residues. Germline assignment: CDR1 SGHNT and CDR2 YYREEE (reference sequence). This CDR3 is CAGSLDRSGANVLTF. The CDR3 nucleotides are TGTGCCGGCAGCCTGGACAGGTCTGGGGCCAACGTCCTGACTTTC.

DNA of the CDR3: TGCGCCAGCAGCCAAGATTTTTCCTTTCCCTTGAATCAGCCCCAGCATTTT. It specifies CASSQDFSFPLNQPQHF. The rearrangement links TRBV4-3 to TRBJ1-5; the D is unclear. CDR1 and CDR2 from the germline V gene are LGHNA and YSLEER. With 0 bases removed from V and 4 bases from J, the gap between germline ends came to 16 bases. This CDR3 has 17 residues.

This clone was detected a few times. The chain has TRBV5-8 and TRBJ1-1; no clear D gene. The ends were cut back, 1 base at V and 2 bases at J, with 6 bases in the middle. The CDR3 spans 13 residues. Germline loops: CDR1 SGHTS, CDR2 YDEGEE. In nucleotides, the CDR3 is TGTGCCAGCAGCTTGACACATAACACTGAAGCTTTCTTT. It yields the protein CASSLTHNTEAFF.

V and J are TRBV12-5 and TRBJ1-1, with 9 bases fitting TRBD1. The V segment lost 6 bases and the J segment 3 bases; nucleotides outside the gene matches: 8. Germline V gives CDR1 LGHNT, CDR2 FRNRAP. This CDR3 is 15 amino acids long. The CDR3 coding sequence is TGTGCTAGTGGAGACCAACAGGGGGCGGACACTGAAGCTTTCTTT. Translated: CASGDQQGADTEAFF.

The V gene is TRBV5-1, the J gene TRBJ2-2, with 14 bases that match TRBD2. After removal of 4 bases from V and 8 bases from J, the junction contained 1 base not matched to a gene. Germline V gene lookup returns CDR1 SGHRS and CDR2 YFSETQ. The CDR3 is 14 residues long. The CDR3 loop is CASSGTSGRGELFF. As DNA, the CDR3 is TGCGCCAGCAGCGGGACTAGCGGGAGAGGGGAGCTGTTTTTT.

The chain combines TRBV6-6 with TRBJ2-1; 10 bases fit TRBD1. V shed 8 bases and J 4 bases; nucleotides not matched to a gene: 8. The length of the CDR3 is 15 residues. The germline V gene encodes CDR1 MNHNY and CDR2 SVGAGI (reference sequence). The DNA of the CDR3 is TGTGCCAGCTGGGTCGGACAGGGGGTTTACAATGAGCAGTTCTTC. Its translation is CASWVGQGVYNEQFF.

V is TRBV6-1 and J is TRBJ2-7; 8 bases fit TRBD1. Germline trimming cut 1 base from V and 0 bases from J; bases unmatched to any gene: 2. Germline loops: CDR1 MNHNS, CDR2 SASEGT. This CDR3 contains 15 residues. The CDR3 loop reads CASSEGTGSSYEQYF. DNA for the CDR3: TGTGCCAGCAGTGAAGGGACAGGGAGCTCCTACGAGCAGTACTTC.

The V call is TRBV4-1, the J call TRBJ2-7, with 7 bases that match TRBD2. The junction had 16 bases not matched to a gene; V was cut back by 4 bases and J by 4 bases. This CDR3 contains 17 residues. The germline CDR1 and CDR2 sequences are MGHRA and YSYEKL. The CDR3, as DNA: TGCGCCAGCAGCCCATCCGAGGGGAGAGCGGGACTATACGAGCAGTACTTC. Translation: CASSPSEGRAGLYEQYF.

J is TRBJ2-5 and V is TRBV9; TRBD1 matches 8 bases. The V gene's germline CDR1 is SGDLS and CDR2 YYNGEE. V lost 4 bases, J lost 5 bases, and 7 bases stayed unmatched. The CDR3 sequence is 14 residues long. In DNA, the CDR3 is TGTGCCAGCAGCCCCCAGGGGGCGAGGGAGACCCAGTACTTC. It encodes CASSPQGARETQYF.

In this sample, this clone turned up once. This chain uses TRBV21-1 with TRBJ2-5; the D call of TRBD1 is as the table states it, not checked on the DNA. TRBV21-1 constitutes a pseudogene. There are 14 residues in the CDR3. The CDR3 region is CASRLDKIQETQYF. The CDR3 region has the DNA TGTGCCAGCAGACTGGACAAAATCCAAGAGACCCAGTACTTC.

V usage is TRBV4-1 and J usage is TRBJ2-7; TRBD2 matches 14 bases. The CDR3 runs 15 residues. Looked up from germline, CDR1 is MGHRA and CDR2 is YSYEKL. V lost 4 bases to trimming and J lost 5 bases; unmatched junction nucleotides: 4. CDR3 protein: CASSLEGLAGDEQYF. For the CDR3, the DNA is TGCGCCAGCAGCCTGGAGGGACTAGCGGGAGACGAGCAGTACTTC.

This chain links TRBV19 with TRBJ1-6; D gene unclear. V gave up 3 bases and J gave up 14 bases, with 11 bases separating them. Germline-derived CDR1 and CDR2 are LNHDA and SQIVND (reference sequence). The CDR3 is 12 amino acids. DNA of the CDR3: TGTGCCAGTAGTATGAGGGCCTCGGCCCTCCACTTT. Translated, it gives CASSMRASALHF. The full variable domain, its missing parts supplied by reference TRBV19 and TRBJ1-6, is DGGITQSPKYLFRKEGQNVTLSCEQNLNHDAMYWYRQDPGQGLRLIYYSQIVNDFQKGDIAEGYSVSREKKESFPLTVTSAQKNPTAFYLCASSMRASALHFGNGTRLTVT.

This chain connects TRBV27 to TRBJ2-3; D unclear. V was trimmed by 4 bases and J by 1 base, leaving 9 bases between them. This CDR3 is built from 14 residues. The germline CDR1 and CDR2 sequences are MNHEY and SMNVEV (reference sequence). CDR3: CASSSLTGTDTQYF. The DNA for the CDR3 is TGTGCCAGCAGTTCCCTGACTGGCACAGATACGCAGTATTTT.

This clone occurred a few times. The CDR3 protein is CASSVQMNTEAFF. In DNA, the CDR3 is TGTGCCAGCAGCGTACAGATGAACACTGAAGCTTTCTTT. This chain connects TRBV9 to TRBJ1-1; D is ambiguous. V gave up 1 base and J gave up 0 bases, with 4 bases separating them. The CDR3 contains 13 residues. Germline loops: CDR1 SGDLS, CDR2 YYNGEE.

This clone occurred once. This chain joins TRBV28 and TRBJ2-1; 7 positions match TRBD1. Germline assignment: CDR1 MDHEN and CDR2 SYDVKM. The V segment lost 6 bases and the J segment 2 bases; nucleotides outside the gene matches: 7. This CDR3 has 15 amino acids. CDR3 amino acids: CASSPGQAPYNEQFF. DNA of the CDR3: TGTGCCAGCAGCCCCGGACAGGCGCCCTACAATGAGCAGTTCTTC. The variable domain in full, completed from reference TRBV28 and TRBJ2-1, reads DVKVTQSSRYLVKRTGEKVFLECVQDMDHENMFWYRQDPGLGLRLIYFSYDVKMKEKGDIPEGYSVSREKKERFSLILESASTNQTSMYLCASSPGQAPYNEQFFGPGTRLTVL.

This chain links TRBV18 with TRBJ2-7; 7 bases are shared with TRBD1. Germline values: CDR1 KGHSH, CDR2 LQKENI. The CDR3 totals 13 residues. Trimming took 6 bases from V and 3 from J; bases not matched to a gene: 5. The CDR3 sequence is CASSRTGHYEQYF. The CDR3 region has the DNA TGTGCCAGCTCCCGGACAGGACACTACGAGCAGTACTTC.

The chain couples TRBV7-2 to TRBJ1-1; the D gene is possibly TRBD1 (5 bases). V lost 2 bases and J 4 bases, leaving 20 bases between the germline ends. Per germline, CDR1 SGHTA and CDR2 FQGNSA. The CDR3 spans 17 residues. Written as DNA, the CDR3 is TGTGCCAGCAGCTTATCGCGGGGGGGTCGTCCGGGCACTGAAGCTTTCTTT. Translated: CASSLSRGGRPGTEAFF.

The chain recombines TRBV7-6 with TRBJ2-2, with TRBD1 matching 8 bases. The CDR3 has 16 amino acids. J gave up 2 bases and V 6 bases, and 8 bases lay outside the gene matches. Germline V gene lookup returns CDR1 SGHVS and CDR2 FNYEAQ. CDR3 region: CASRPAGGGNTGELFF. The CDR3 region has the DNA TGTGCCAGCAGGCCAGCAGGGGGCGGCAACACCGGGGAGCTGTTTTTT. Together with reference TRBV7-6 and TRBJ2-2, the CDR3 gives the full variable domain: GAGVSQSPRYKVTKRGQDVALRCDPISGHVSLYWYRQALGQGPEFLTYFNYEAQQDKSGLPNDRFSAERPEGSISTLTIQRTEQRDSAMYRCASRPAGGGNTGELFFGEGSRLTVL.

This clone was recorded only once. This chain connects TRBV28 to TRBJ2-3; 8 bases are shared with TRBD1. CDR3 length: 12 residues. The V segment lost 4 bases and the J segment 7 bases; nucleotides outside the gene matches: 1. Germline CDR1 and CDR2: MDHEN and SYDVKM. CDR3 region: CASSYRGNTQYF. The CDR3 nucleotides read TGTGCCAGCAGTTACAGGGGGAATACGCAGTATTTT.

CDR3 bases: TGCAGCGTTGAGCAGTACGCGAACACCGGGGAGCTGTTTTTT. It encodes CSVEQYANTGELFF. The chain uses TRBV29-1 and TRBJ2-2; D gene ambiguous. The V gene's germline CDR1 is SQVTM and CDR2 ANQGSEA. The CDR3 covers 14 residues. V gave up 3 bases and J gave up 0 bases, with 8 bases separating them.

The sample holds one count of this clone. The chain has TRBV6-6 and TRBJ2-3; 8 positions agree with TRBD2. Germline V gives CDR1 MNHNY, CDR2 SVGAGI (reference sequence). V lost 8 bases and J lost 2; bases outside the gene matches: 3. The CDR3 runs 13 residues. CDR3 nucleotides: TGTGCCAGCCGGGGGGGGTTCACAGATACGCAGTATTTT. As protein: CASRGGFTDTQYF.

The chain joins TRBV6-1 to TRBJ1-6; the D is unclear. CDR3 length: 14 residues. V was shortened by 5 bases and J by 5 bases, with 10 bases between the two germline ends. Germline loops: CDR1 MNHNS, CDR2 SASEGT. Written as DNA, the CDR3 is TGTGCCAGCAGTTTGCAACAGAATAATTCACCCCTCCACTTT. Encoded protein: CASSLQQNNSPLHF.

The CDR3 DNA reads TGTGCCAGCAGTGAGGGACTAGCGGAAAACAATGAGCAGTTCTTC. Protein sequence: CASSEGLAENNEQFF. This chain joins TRBV27 and TRBJ2-1, with 11 bases fitting TRBD2. Per germline, CDR1 MNHEY and CDR2 SMNVEV (reference sequence). The V and J ends lost 5 bases and 5 bases, in that order; junction bases with no gene match: 5. This CDR3 region has 15 residues.

The rearrangement links TRBV4-3 to TRBJ2-7; D perhaps matches TRBD1 (6 bases). V gave up 0 bases and J gave up 2 bases, with 8 bases separating them. The CDR3 is 14 amino acids. The germline V gene has CDR1 LGHNA and CDR2 YSLEER. CDR3 residues: CASSQDKGAYEQYF. CDR3 nucleotides: TGCGCCAGCAGCCAAGATAAGGGGGCCTACGAGCAGTACTTC.

V usage is TRBV9 and J usage is TRBJ1-1; D call uncertain. The CDR3 is 14 amino acids. Germline V gene sequence: CDR1 SGDLS, CDR2 YYNGEE. The V end lost 0 bases, the J end lost 7 bases, and 13 bases lay between the germline ends. CDR3 sequence reads: CASSVDESPFEAFF. For the CDR3, the DNA is TGTGCCAGCAGCGTAGATGAGAGCCCGTTTGAAGCTTTCTTT.